This TCR beta chain was identified during a study of CD8 T cells in ankylosing spondylitis. Study findings and constraints: Disease-linked clones reportedly concentrated significantly in matched ankylosing spondylitis synovial fluid. Seemingly distinctive of ankylosing spondylitis blood was a TCR beta motif formed by eight highly homologous variants.

This clonotype was detected only a few times. Its cognate antigen is unknown. Using its own MiXCR run on the 5' RACE reads, TCRdb lists one record per CDR3 protein. The data contain hundreds of thousands of distinct CDR3 sequences, about 26% of them singletons. Trimming cost V 1 base and J 4 bases, with 13 bases left between them. In germline, CDR1 is DFQATT, CDR2 SNEGSKA (reference sequence). This CDR3 spans 14 amino acids. Sample: blood, either unsorted or a sorted T cell fraction (not recorded which). The gene calls are TRBV20-1 and TRBJ2-5; D possibly corresponds to TRBD1 (5 bases). This receptor was taken from a male donor with ankylosing spondylitis or in good health (not recorded which). The CDR3 nucleotides are TGCAGTGCTAGAGTGACCACAGGCTTAGAGACCCAGTACTTC. The encoded protein is CSARVTTGLETQYF.